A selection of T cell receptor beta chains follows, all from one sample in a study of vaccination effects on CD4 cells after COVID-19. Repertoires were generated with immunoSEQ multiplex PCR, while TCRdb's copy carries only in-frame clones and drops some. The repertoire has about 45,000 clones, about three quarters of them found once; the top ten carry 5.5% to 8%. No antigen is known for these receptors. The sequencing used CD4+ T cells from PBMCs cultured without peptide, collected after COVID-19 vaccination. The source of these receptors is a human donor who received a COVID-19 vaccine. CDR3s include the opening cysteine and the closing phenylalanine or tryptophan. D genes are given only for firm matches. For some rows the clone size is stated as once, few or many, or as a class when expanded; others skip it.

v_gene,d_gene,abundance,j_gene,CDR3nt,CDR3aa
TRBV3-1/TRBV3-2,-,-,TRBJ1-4,TGTGCCAGCAGCCAATGGGATGGAGATGAAAAACTGTTTTTT,CASSQWDGDEKLFF
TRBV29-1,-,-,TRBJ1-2,TGCAGCGTTGAAGGGTCGGGGGGAGAATACACCTTC,CSVEGSGGEYTF
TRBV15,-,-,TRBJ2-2,TGTGCCACCAGCAGAGTGGTCGGGGAGCTGTTTTTT,CATSRVVGELFF
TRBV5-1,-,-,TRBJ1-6,TGCGCCAGCAGCTTGGAGATACAGAATTCACCCCTCCACTTT,CASSLEIQNSPLHF
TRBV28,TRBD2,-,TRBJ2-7,TGTGCCAGCAGTGCGACCCTAAGCGGGAGGTTGGAGCAGTACTTC,CASSATLSGRLEQYF
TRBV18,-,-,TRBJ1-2,TGTGCCAGCTCACCGGACGCTGCATATGGCTACACCTTC,CASSPDAAYGYTF
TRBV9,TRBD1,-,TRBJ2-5,TGTGCCAGCAGCGGCGAGGGACAGCCTCAAGAGACCCAGTACTTC,CASSGEGQPQETQYF
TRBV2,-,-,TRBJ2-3,TGTGCCAGCATTGGGCTAGCGACTAGCACAGATACGCAGTATTTT,CASIGLATSTDTQYF
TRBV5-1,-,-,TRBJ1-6,TGCGCCAGCAGCTACGGCCGGGAGCCAGATAATTCACCCCTCCACTTT,CASSYGREPDNSPLHF
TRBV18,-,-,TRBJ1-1,TGTGCCAGCTCACCGGCGGGACAACCTATCTTGAACACTGAAGCTTTCTTT,CASSPAGQPILNTEAFF
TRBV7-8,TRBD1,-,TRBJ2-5,TGTGCCAGCAGCTTAGTGTGGACAGGGTCCCGAGAGACCCAGTACTTC,CASSLVWTGSRETQYF
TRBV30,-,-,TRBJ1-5,TGTGCCTGGAGGGGACCCGCTCGCAATCAGCCCCAGCATTTT,CAWRGPARNQPQHF
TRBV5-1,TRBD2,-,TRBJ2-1,TGCGCCAGCTTCCACGGGGGGGCCTACAATGAGCAGTTCTTC,CASFHGGAYNEQFF
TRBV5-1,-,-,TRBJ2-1,TGCGCCAGCAGCTTGACTGTCAACAATGAGCAGTTCTTC,CASSLTVNNEQFF
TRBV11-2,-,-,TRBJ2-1,TGTGCCAGCAGTACTGTGGCAGCCTATTACAATGAGCAGTTCTTC,CASSTVAAYYNEQFF
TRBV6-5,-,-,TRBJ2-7,TGTGCCTCCGAGCTCTACGAGCAGTACTTC,CASELYEQYF
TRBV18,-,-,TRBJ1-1,TGTGCCAGCTCACCCTGGACAGAAGTAAACACTGAAGCTTTCTTT,CASSPWTEVNTEAFF
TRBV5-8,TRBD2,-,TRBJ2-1,TGTGCCAGCAGCGTAACCATTAGCGGGGGGAACTACAATGAGCAGTTCTTC,CASSVTISGGNYNEQFF
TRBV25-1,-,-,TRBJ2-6,TGTGCCAGCAGTGAATTCTGGTCTTCTGGGGCCAACGTCCTGACTTTC,CASSEFWSSGANVLTF
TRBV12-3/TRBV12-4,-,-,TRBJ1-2,TGTGCCAGCAGGTCCAGGGGAGTCTATGGCTACACCTTC,CASRSRGVYGYTF
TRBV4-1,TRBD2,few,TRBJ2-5,TGCGCCAGCAGCCCACGTAAAGAGGGGACTAGCGGACAAGAGACCCAGTACTTC,CASSPRKEGTSGQETQYF
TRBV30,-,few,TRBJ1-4,TGTGCCTGGAAACGGGGCCCCGCAACTAATGAAAAACTGTTTTTT,CAWKRGPATNEKLFF
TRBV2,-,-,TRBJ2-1,TGTGCCAGCAGGCTTGAGAACTCCTACAATGAGCAGTTCTTC,CASRLENSYNEQFF
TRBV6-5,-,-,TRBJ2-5,TGTGCCAGCACCGAGCCCGGGGTGGAGACCCAGTACTTC,CASTEPGVETQYF
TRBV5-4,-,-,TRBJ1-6,TGTGCCAGCAGCTTGGACCCCGATCCGGATTCACCCCTCCACTTT,CASSLDPDPDSPLHF
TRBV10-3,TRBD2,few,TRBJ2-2,TGTGCCATCACCGGGAGGGGTTCCGGGGAGCTGTTTTTT,CAITGRGSGELFF
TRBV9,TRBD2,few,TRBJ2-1,TGTGCCAGCAGCGTCGGGACTAGCGGGTCCTACAATGAGCAGTTCTTC,CASSVGTSGSYNEQFF
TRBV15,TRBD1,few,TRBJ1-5,TGTGCCACCAGCAGAAGGGGGACAGGGAGTCAGCCCCAGCATTTT,CATSRRGTGSQPQHF
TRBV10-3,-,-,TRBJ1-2,TGTGCCCCACGGCGGGGGGACCCTTTTGGCTACACCTTC,CAPRRGDPFGYTF
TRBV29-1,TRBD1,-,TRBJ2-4,TGCAGCGTTCTTTCGACAGGGGGCTTTGGGAACATTCAGTACTTC,CSVLSTGGFGNIQYF
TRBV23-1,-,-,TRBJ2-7,TGCGCCAGCGGCGATGACTGCCTCTCCTACGAGCAGTACTTC,CASGDDCLSYEQYF
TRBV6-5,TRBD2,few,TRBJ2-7,TGTGCCAGCAGTTACCCCCCGTGCGGGGGTACCTACGAGCAGTACTTC,CASSYPPCGGTYEQYF
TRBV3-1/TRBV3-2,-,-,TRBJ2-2,TGTGCCAGCAGCTATTTATGGACCGGGGAGCTGTTTTTT,CASSYLWTGELFF
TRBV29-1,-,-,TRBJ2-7,TGCAGCGCGAGAAGAGACAACTCCTACGAGCAGTACTTC,CSARRDNSYEQYF
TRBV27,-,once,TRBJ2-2,TGTGCCATTATACAGGGTGTCGCGAACACCGGGGAGCTGTTTTTT,CAIIQGVANTGELFF
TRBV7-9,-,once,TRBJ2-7,TGTGCCAGCAGCTTTGCCGGGGGATACGAGCAGTACTTC,CASSFAGGYEQYF
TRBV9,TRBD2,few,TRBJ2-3,TGTGCCAGCAGCGATCCGGGACTAGCGGTATGGTTAGGGACAGATACGCAGTATTTT,CASSDPGLAVWLGTDTQYF
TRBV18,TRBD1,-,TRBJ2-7,TGTGCCAGCTCACCAAGGGGACAGGGTCTTCCCTACGAGCAGTACTTC,CASSPRGQGLPYEQYF
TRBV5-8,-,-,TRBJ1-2,TGTGCCAGCAGTCTTGGTATGCTAGCTTATGGCTACACCTTC,CASSLGMLAYGYTF
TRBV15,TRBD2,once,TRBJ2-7,TGTGCCACCAAGATGGTGGGGCTAGCGGGAGAAGTCGGCGAGCAGTACTTC,CATKMVGLAGEVGEQYF
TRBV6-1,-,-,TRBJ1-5,TGTGCCAGCACTGAAGGGCTTCAAGATCAGCCCCAGCATTTT,CASTEGLQDQPQHF
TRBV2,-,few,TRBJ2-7,TGTGCCAGCAGTCAGGGGTGGGAGCAGTACTTC,CASSQGWEQYF
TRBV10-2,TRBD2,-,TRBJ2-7,TGCGCCAGCAAGTGGGGCGGGAGGGCCGAGGACGGCTACGAGCAGTACTTC,CASKWGGRAEDGYEQYF
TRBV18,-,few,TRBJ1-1,TGTGCCAGCTCACCACCGGACAACACTGAAGCTTTCTTT,CASSPPDNTEAFF
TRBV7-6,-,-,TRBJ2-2,TGTGCCAGCAGCTTACTCCCCTCCACCGGGGAGCTGTTTTTT,CASSLLPSTGELFF
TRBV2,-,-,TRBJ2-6,TGTGCCAGCAGTCAACAACGATCTGGGGCCAACGTCCTGACTTTC,CASSQQRSGANVLTF
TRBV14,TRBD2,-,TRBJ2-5,TGTGCCAGCAGCCAGCCTAAGGGACTAGCGGGGCAAGAGACCCAGTACTTC,CASSQPKGLAGQETQYF
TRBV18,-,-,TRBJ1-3,TGTGCCAGCTCTGGCGACAACTCTGGAAACACCATATATTTT,CASSGDNSGNTIYF
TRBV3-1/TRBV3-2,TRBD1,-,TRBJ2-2,TGTGCCAGCAGCCATTACAGGGGCGTGAACACCGGGGAGCTGTTTTTT,CASSHYRGVNTGELFF
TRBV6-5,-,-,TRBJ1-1,TGTGCCAGCCGGGGCCCAAATTTGAACACTGAAGCTTTCTTT,CASRGPNLNTEAFF
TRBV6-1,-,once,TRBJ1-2,TGTGCCAGCAGTGTGGGACTGACAGTGCTTGCTACCCCGTTTGACTATGGCTACACCTTC,CASSVGLTVLATPFDYGYTF
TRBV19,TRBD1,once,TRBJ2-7,TGTGCCAGTAGTGCGCGGACAGGGTTCGACGAGCAGTACTTC,CASSARTGFDEQYF
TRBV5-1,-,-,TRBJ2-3,TGCGCCAGCAGCTTGACTAGCCCGCCGCAGTATTTT,CASSLTSPPQYF
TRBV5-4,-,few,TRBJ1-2,TGTGCCAGCAGCTACTCCCAGGGCCAAGAGCGCGGCTACACCTTC,CASSYSQGQERGYTF
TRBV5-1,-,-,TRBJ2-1,TGCGCCAGCAGCTTGGTACTAGACGGTGAGCAGTTCTTC,CASSLVLDGEQFF
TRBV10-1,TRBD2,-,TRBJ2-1,TGCGCCAGCGGGCGGGAGGCTGCCTACAATGAGCAGTTCTTC,CASGREAAYNEQFF
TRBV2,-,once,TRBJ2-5,TGTGCCAGCAACCGGGACATAGAGACCCAGTACTTC,CASNRDIETQYF
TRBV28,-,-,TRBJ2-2,TGTGCCAGCAGTTTGCGGTCGGTCGGGGAGCTGTTTTTT,CASSLRSVGELFF